This T cell receptor beta chain was captured by sequencing in a study of cytomegalovirus exposure and HLA in healthy donors (dated by TCRdb to between 2016 and 2019). Background on the whole study: In an earlier analysis of some 610 of the donors, around 290 Gb of sequence data and 90 million to 130 million unique TCR beta sequences from about 179 million T cells were reported. Approximately 310 gigabases of sequencing data and approximately 85 million unique TCR sequences were included in an early release covering several hundred HLA-typed donors. Among the approximately 430 genotyped donors, roughly 80% belonged to the genetic ancestry cluster associated with self-reported Caucasian donors. The study aimed to test whether signatures of past pathogen exposure could be identified by cataloging public T cell receptors. The study used immunosequencing to profile the T cell repertoires of 666 subjects and linked those repertoires to cytomegalovirus serostatus. A separate validation cohort of some 130 different subjects was used in addition to the roughly 670-subject first cohort. To predict cytomegalovirus infection status, the study combined high-throughput TCR immunosequencing, statistical association of individual TCRs with disease status, and machine learning. To study patterns of TCR occurrence, a later analysis re-analyzed previously published TCR beta repertoires from around 660 donors and added high-resolution HLA genotyping. Rather than using new phenotypic data, the later analysis identified candidate immune exposures from TCR beta sequences and from how often those sequences occurred across donors. In an earlier analysis of 500 to 650 of the donors, high-throughput TCR beta sequencing was used to judge whether each TCR beta V gene segment behaved as functional or pseudogenic. Alongside the repertoire data, information on donor age, sex, ethnicity and CMV serostatus was compiled. In a later genetic analysis, genome-wide SNP genotypes for about three fifths of the roughly 670 donors were used, and that subset was treated as a discovery cohort. All discovery cohort repertoires had been generated using a single sequencing platform. Both class I and class II loci were covered by HLA typing, at four-digit resolution. Typing coverage differed by locus: A, B, C, DRB1 and DQB1 were typed in roughly 620-640 donors, DQA1 in approximately 520, DPA1 in 600 to 610, and DPB1 in just under 490. Five DR-DQ haplotypes were handled as single units for association and clustering because linkage in the cohort was strong. Among around 400 genotyped donors of the cohort, an average of about 240,000 unique TCR beta nucleotide sequences were sequenced per donor, around a sixth of them non-productive. Broad study findings and their caveats: A later analysis found that most CMV-associated TCR beta chains appeared HLA-restricted, with HLA associations seemingly driven largely by CMV exposure. A later analysis found that HLA-associated TCR beta chains were more clonally expanded and had lower generation probabilities than equally common non-associated chains. Roughly uniform sequencing depth across donors was assumed in presence/absence analyses, although this assumption may not hold. The authors suggested that the approach could potentially be generalized to other disease states and immunological phenotypes. Some IMGT-functional V segments, including TRBV6-2 and TRBV6-3, could not be told apart with the 87-base-pair reads, so those segments were excluded. A cluster of highly shared sequence variants was judged likely to be a technical artifact of the sequencing pipeline. CMV serostatus was the only immune exposure information available for the cohort. V-gene and J-gene trimming of TCR beta chains was associated with a missense DCLRE1C variant in a later genetic analysis, and the association was replicated in an independent cohort. Most TCR sequences were observed very rarely across donors, whereas some public TCRs were present in many individuals. Because HLA typing was missing for some donors at each locus, association tests included only the typed subset. According to a later analysis, TCR association rates differed among HLA loci, with DRB1 alleles showing the most associated TCRs and HLA-C alleles showing the fewest. When HLA alleles, especially DR and DQ, strongly co-occurred, attributing TCR associations to individual alleles was difficult. Broadly in line with IMGT annotations, most TCR beta V segments showed up in productive rearrangements about 87% or about 30% of the time in an earlier analysis of several hundred of the donors. According to a later analysis, parvovirus B19, influenza, CMV and Epstein-Barr virus appeared linked to several top co-occurrence clusters. A later analysis associated about 17,000 TCR beta sequences with specific HLA alleles at a false discovery rate of 0.05. Cytomegalovirus status was reported to be diagnosed by the classifier with high specificity and sensitivity in both the original and validation cohorts. A further reported finding was that TCR beta sequences accurately predicted the HLA-A and HLA-B alleles for most subjects in the first cohort. Three of the identified cytomegalovirus-associated TCR beta chains were confirmed in vitro to be specific for cytomegalovirus antigens. According to a later genetic analysis, donors in an Asian-associated ancestry cluster had fewer N-insertions in productive TCRs than the approximately 630-donor mean. Correlated functional status among segregating V segments might reflect linkage disequilibrium, but an unknown experimental factor could not be ruled out. Because counts were too low, about 18 rarely observed V segments, including chromosome 9 orphons, were excluded from the earlier analysis of roughly 580 of the donors. This cohort had only TCR beta chains sequenced, and the lack of alpha or paired-chain data limited which features could be detected. A total of some 180 TCR beta chains were listed by the study as associated with cytomegalovirus.

This clone occurred once. Its recognized antigen is unknown. No clone much larger than this one lies a single base away; base qualities are absent. Its CDR3 holds 17 amino acids, cysteine through phenylalanine. The DNA shown is the 51-base CDR3, in frame from base 1. In the germline V gene (reference sequence), CDR1 corresponds to SGHNT and CDR2 to YYREEE. The trim is 3 bases for V and 2 bases for J, with a gap of 15 bases between the germline ends. To prepare the library, the immunoSEQ multiplex PCR assay was applied. For the multiplex PCR, a mixture combining 60 forward primers for TCR Vbeta segments and 13 reverse primers for TCR Jbeta segments was used. Amplification of the CDR3 region of rearranged TCR beta genes was performed with a multiplex PCR assay on genomic DNA. The Illumina HiSeq System was used to sequence the amplified TCR beta libraries as 87-base-pair reads. In the original analysis: Across the roughly 700 repertoires, a later analysis counted 80 million or so unique TCR beta chains, roughly 11 million of which were shared by at least two donors. A nearest-neighbor algorithm error-corrected the raw reads and collapsed the reads into unique sequences, merging closely related sequences to remove PCR and sequencing errors. To assign V, D and J gene segments, CDR3 sequences were aligned to IMGT reference sequences. For a sequence to be retained, a match of at least six nucleotides to both a V gene segment and a J gene segment was required. Rearrangements were called productive when the CDR3 lacked stop codons and stayed in frame with V and J; all others were non-productive. CDR3 was defined according to IMGT convention as the region running from the second conserved V-encoded cysteine to the conserved J-encoded phenylalanine. The earlier analysis of fewer than 700 of the donors excluded sequences that lacked an unambiguous match to a single V gene segment. In an earlier analysis of several hundred of the donors, V segments were called functional above 56.7% productive rearrangements and were called segregating when the between-donor standard deviation exceeded 5%. A statistical classification framework was built to diagnose cytomegalovirus status from the catalog of TCR beta chain sequences. In a later analysis, V and J genes were assigned by comparing TCR nucleotide sequences against IMGT/GENE-DB human TR gene sequences. Using the TCRdist pipeline, a later analysis assigned CDR3 sequences along with most-parsimonious VDJ recombination scenarios. In a later analysis, every TCR beta chain was defined by the combination of its CDR3 amino acid sequence and its V-gene family, and reads without a unique V-gene family were dropped. As a way to deal with suspected cross-contamination and a sequencing artifact, a later analysis dropped hundreds of nucleotide sequences that were highly shared and had low generation probability. A later analysis calculated a clonal expansion index for each public chain from normalized within-repertoire ranks of inferred template counts. A later analysis computed generation probabilities with a VDJ recombination model fitted to out-of-frame rearrangements, and checked the results against IGoR. In a later analysis, TCR-TCR, TCR-HLA and TCR-CMV co-occurrence was scored with hypergeometric tests, and a repertoire-size bias correction was applied to TCR pairs. False discovery rates were estimated in a later analysis by permuting HLA or CMV assignments 20 times. In a later analysis, co-occurring TCRs were grouped using DBSCAN, and TCRdist sequence similarity was added for clustering within HLA-allele-positive subsets. Co-occurrence clustering excluded repertoires with fewer than 30,000 or more than 120,000 public chains, plus five with anomalous nucleotide sharing. The clones in this table, taken by TCRdb from immuneACCESS, are in-frame only. Not every clone is retained; where verified, under half of the shortfall comes from an unresolved V gene, and the cause of the rest is unknown. V and J calls and clone size are copied from that table; D and trimming were computed from the DNA. Within this sample are roughly 150,000 clones, with 82% of them counted one time only. Jointly, the top ten make up around 6.6% of the sample.

In total, approximately 610 healthy bone marrow donors made up the cohort. At the time of sampling, all cohort members were nominally healthy, though unrecorded immune exposures were likely present. The donor was CMV seropositive and belonged to the group of some 290 seropositive cohort members. A peripheral blood sample was provided by each donor, and peripheral blood mononuclear cells were used for TCR beta sequencing. The Qiagen DNeasy Blood Extraction Kit was used to extract genomic DNA from the blood cell samples. The rearranged segments are TRBV5-4 and TRBJ2-6; a weak D assignment points to TRBD2 (5 bases agree). This clonotype originated in a woman in her forties or fifties in good health and CMV-seropositive. Sample: PBMCs. The DNA sequence is as follows: TGTGCCAGCAGCTCCCGCCGGGAATTGGCTGGGGCCAACGTCCTGACTTTC. Translated, this is CASSSRRELAGANVLTF.